A single sample is the source of the 4 T cell receptor beta chains below, sequenced in a study of T cell responses to AZD1222 COVID-19 vaccine (dated by TCRdb to about 2021). The time point label on this specimen signifies: baseline before first vaccination. The library was made by the immunoSEQ multiplex PCR assay. In TCRdb, the immuneACCESS table is reduced to in-frame sequences with V and J assigned. These tables do not hold every clone; where another copy was compared, an unresolved V gene accounts for under half, and the others remain unexplained. Across this sample there are roughly 150,000 clones, with roughly 90% seen only once. The top ten constitute roughly 1.3% of the sample. The specimen was peripheral blood, collected on day 0 of AZD1222 vaccination. The receptors here all came from an adult in good health.

The V call is TRBV19, the J call TRBJ1-4; tentative D call: TRBD1 (5 bases). Germline CDR1 LNHDA, CDR2 SQIVND (reference sequence). The CDR3 covers 17 residues. V lost 10 bases and J lost 2, with 23 bases in between. CDR3 loop: CAKQTLVVGETNEKLFF. The CDR3, as DNA: TGTGCCAAACAGACCCTCGTAGTGGGGGAGACTAATGAAAAACTGTTTTTT.

The chain couples TRBV5-1 to TRBJ1-1, with D uncertain. The length of the CDR3 is 14 residues. From germline, CDR1 is SGHRS and CDR2 YFSETQ. Trimming cost V 4 bases and J 0 bases, with 10 bases left between them. The CDR3 reads CASSPRFVNTEAFF. In DNA, the CDR3 is TGCGCCAGCAGCCCCCGTTTTGTGAACACTGAAGCTTTCTTT.

The rearrangement uses TRBV5-1 and TRBJ2-1; 12 bases are shared with TRBD2. Germline CDR1 reads SGHRS; CDR2 reads YFSETQ. Losses at the gene ends were 5 bases for V and 0 bases for J; bases not matched to a gene: 9. The CDR3 is made up of 18 amino acids. This CDR3 reads CASRGTSGPASSYNEQFF. CDR3 bases: TGCGCCAGCAGGGGGACTAGCGGGCCGGCGAGCTCCTACAATGAGCAGTTCTTC.

The chain carries TRBV5-1 and TRBJ2-7; TRBD1 matches at 9 bases. CDR1 SGHRS and CDR2 YFSETQ come from the germline V gene. Trimming at V came to 6 bases and at J to 6 bases, leaving 10 bases not matched to a gene. There are 14 residues in the CDR3. The CDR3, as DNA: TGCGCCAGCACCGGCGGGACAGGGAGGGGCGAGCAGTACTTC. Translated: CASTGGTGRGEQYF. Combining the CDR3 with reference TRBV5-1 and TRBJ2-7 gives the whole variable domain KAGVTQTPRYLIKTRGQQVTLSCSPISGHRSVSWYQQTPGQGLQFLFEYFSETQRNKGNFPGRFSGRQFSNSRSEMNVSTLELGDSALYLCASTGGTGRGEQYFGPGTRLTVT.